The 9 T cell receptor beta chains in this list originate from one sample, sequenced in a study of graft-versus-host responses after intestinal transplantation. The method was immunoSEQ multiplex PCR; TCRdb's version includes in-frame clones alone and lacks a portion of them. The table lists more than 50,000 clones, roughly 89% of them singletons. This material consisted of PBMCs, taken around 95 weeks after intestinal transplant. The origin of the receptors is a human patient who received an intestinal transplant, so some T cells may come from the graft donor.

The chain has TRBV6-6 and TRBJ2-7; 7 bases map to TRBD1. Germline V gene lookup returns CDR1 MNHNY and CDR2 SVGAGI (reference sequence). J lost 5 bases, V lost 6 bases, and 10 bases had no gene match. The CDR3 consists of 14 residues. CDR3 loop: CASRPPTGSHEQYF. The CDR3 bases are TGTGCCAGCAGGCCCCCGACAGGGAGCCACGAGCAGTACTTC.

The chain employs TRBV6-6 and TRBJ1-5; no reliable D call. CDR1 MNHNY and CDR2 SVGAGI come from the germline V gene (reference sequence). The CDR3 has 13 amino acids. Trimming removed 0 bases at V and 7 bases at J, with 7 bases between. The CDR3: CASSYSEGQPQHF. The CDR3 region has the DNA TGTGCCAGCAGTTACTCGGAGGGCCAGCCCCAGCATTTT.

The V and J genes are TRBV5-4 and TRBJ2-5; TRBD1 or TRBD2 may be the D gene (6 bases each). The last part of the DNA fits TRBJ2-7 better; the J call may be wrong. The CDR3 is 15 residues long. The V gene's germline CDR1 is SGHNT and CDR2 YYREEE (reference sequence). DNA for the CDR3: TGTGCCAGCAGCTTGACACGGGGGCCTTGGGGCGAGCAGTACTTC. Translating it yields CASSLTRGPWGEQYF.

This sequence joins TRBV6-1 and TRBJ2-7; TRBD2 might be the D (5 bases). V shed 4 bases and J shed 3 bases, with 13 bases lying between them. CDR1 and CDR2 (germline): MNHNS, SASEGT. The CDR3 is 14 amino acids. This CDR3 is CASSVDGENYEQYF. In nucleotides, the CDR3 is TGTGCCAGCAGTGTTGACGGGGAGAACTACGAGCAGTACTTC.

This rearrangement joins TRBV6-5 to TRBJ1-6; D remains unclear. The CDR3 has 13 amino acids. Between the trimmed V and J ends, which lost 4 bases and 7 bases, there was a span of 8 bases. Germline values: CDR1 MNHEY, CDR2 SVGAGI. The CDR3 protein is CASSSVENSPLHF. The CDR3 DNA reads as TGTGCCAGCAGTTCCGTCGAAAATTCACCCCTCCACTTT.

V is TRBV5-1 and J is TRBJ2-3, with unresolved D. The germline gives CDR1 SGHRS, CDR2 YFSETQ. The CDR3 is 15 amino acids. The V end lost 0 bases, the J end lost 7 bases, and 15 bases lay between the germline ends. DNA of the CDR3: TGCGCCAGCAGCTTGGACGGGCCCTCCCTCAATACGCAGTATTTT. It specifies CASSLDGPSLNTQYF.

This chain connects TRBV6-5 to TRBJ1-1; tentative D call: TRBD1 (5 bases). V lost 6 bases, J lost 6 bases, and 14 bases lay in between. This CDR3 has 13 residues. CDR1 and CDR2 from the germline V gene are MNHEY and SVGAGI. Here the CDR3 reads CASSPQDSPEAFF. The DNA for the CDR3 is TGTGCCAGCAGCCCTCAAGACAGTCCTGAAGCTTTCTTT.

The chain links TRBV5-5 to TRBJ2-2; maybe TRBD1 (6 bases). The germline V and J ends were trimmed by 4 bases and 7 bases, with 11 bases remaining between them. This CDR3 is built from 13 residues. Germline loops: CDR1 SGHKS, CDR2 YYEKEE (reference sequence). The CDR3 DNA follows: TGTGCCAGCAGCCTGAGGGGGTTCGGGGAGCTGTTTTTT. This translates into CASSLRGFGELFF.

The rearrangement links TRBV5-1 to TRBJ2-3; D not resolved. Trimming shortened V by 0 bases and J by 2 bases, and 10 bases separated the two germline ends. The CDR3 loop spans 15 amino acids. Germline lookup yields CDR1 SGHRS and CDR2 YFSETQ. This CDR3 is CASSLVGVFTDTQYF. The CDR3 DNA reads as TGCGCCAGCAGCTTGGTCGGCGTCTTCACAGATACGCAGTATTTT.